One and the same sample provided the 28 T cell receptor beta chains below, sequenced in a study of T cell responses to AZD1222 COVID-19 vaccine. TCRdb's table, derived via immunoSEQ multiplex PCR, lists solely in-frame clones and lacks some. Here the sample spans about 100,000 clones, about 86% being singletons. The specimen was peripheral blood, collected on day 0 of AZD1222 vaccination. These receptors came from an adult in good health.

This sequence joins TRBV6-2 or TRBV6-3 and TRBJ2-7; perhaps TRBD2 as D (6 bases). The CDR3 runs to 14 residues. Trimming shortened V by 4 bases and J by 2 bases, and 12 bases separated the two germline ends. From germline, CDR1 is MNHEY and CDR2 SVGEGT. In DNA, the CDR3 is TGTGCCAGCAGTTTAAGCGGGTCAACCTACGAGCAGTACTTC. Amino acids: CASSLSGSTYEQYF.

This clone has a single count. The V gene is TRBV28, the J gene TRBJ1-1; the D is unclear. This CDR3 comprises 15 residues. The V gene lost 4 bases and the J gene lost 1 base, with 13 bases spanning the gap. Germline assignment: CDR1 MDHEN and CDR2 SYDVKM. The chain's CDR3 is CASSSDGLENTEAFF. Written as DNA, the CDR3 is TGTGCCAGCAGTTCTGACGGGTTGGAGAACACTGAAGCTTTCTTT.

Only a few counts were recorded for this clone. This rearrangement joins TRBV6-6 to TRBJ2-2; the match to TRBD1 covers 8 bases. Germline V lookup: CDR1 MNHNY, CDR2 SVGAGI (reference sequence). The J segment lost 3 bases and the V segment lost 6 bases, leaving 6 bases of the junction unmatched. The CDR3 runs to 15 residues. CDR3 coding DNA: TGTGCCAGCAGCCTAAGACAGGGGTACACCGGGGAGCTGTTTTTT. It is translated as CASSLRQGYTGELFF.

The rearrangement uses TRBV19 and TRBJ1-2, with D perhaps TRBD1 (5 bases). Per the germline V gene, CDR1 is LNHDA and CDR2 is SQIVND (reference sequence). The CDR3 runs to 13 residues. V shed 3 bases and J shed 5 bases, with 10 bases lying between them. CDR3 bases: TGTGCCAGTAGTATTTCTCCAGGGTATGGCTACACCTTC. Its translation is CASSISPGYGYTF. The complete variable domain, with remaining parts taken from reference TRBV19 and TRBJ1-2, reads DGGITQSPKYLFRKEGQNVTLSCEQNLNHDAMYWYRQDPGQGLRLIYYSQIVNDFQKGDIAEGYSVSREKKESFPLTVTSAQKNPTAFYLCASSISPGYGYTFGSGTRLTVV.

This clone was seen only once. The chain links TRBV4-1 to TRBJ2-3, with TRBD2 identical over 8 bases. Losses at the gene ends were 2 bases for V and 2 bases for J; bases not matched to a gene: 3. The CDR3 has 15 residues. CDR1 MGHRA and CDR2 YSYEKL come from the germline V gene. The CDR3 spells CASSQLAGVTDTQYF. The CDR3, as DNA: TGCGCCAGCAGCCAACTAGCGGGTGTCACAGATACGCAGTATTTT.

V is TRBV30 and J is TRBJ2-3; perhaps TRBD1 as D (6 bases). This CDR3 comprises 14 residues. Germline V gives CDR1 GTSNPN, CDR2 SVGIG (reference sequence). V shed 2 bases and J shed 6 bases, with 15 bases lying between them. The CDR3 DNA sequence: TGTGCCTGGAGTCCACAGGGAGTCGGGGATACGCAGTATTTT. It translates to CAWSPQGVGDTQYF. Full variable domain (remainder filled in from reference TRBV30 and TRBJ2-3): SQTIHQWPATLVQPVGSPLSLECTVEGTSNPNLYWYRQAAGRGLQLLFYSVGIGQISSEVPQNLSASRPQDRQFILSSKKLLLSDSGFYLCAWSPQGVGDTQYFGPGTRLTVL.

V is TRBV30 and J is TRBJ2-7; no clear D gene. CDR3 size: 11 residues. Germline loops: CDR1 GTSNPN, CDR2 SVGIG (reference sequence). Trimming stripped 5 bases from V and 0 bases from J, with 5 bases between. CDR3 DNA: TGTGCCTGGGGTTCCTCCTACGAGCAGTACTTC. Translation gives CAWGSSYEQYF. Filled out from reference TRBV30 and TRBJ2-7, the complete variable domain reads SQTIHQWPATLVQPVGSPLSLECTVEGTSNPNLYWYRQAAGRGLQLLFYSVGIGQISSEVPQNLSASRPQDRQFILSSKKLLLSDSGFYLCAWGSSYEQYFGPGTRLTVT.

The chain links TRBV7-3 to TRBJ1-2; the match to TRBD1 covers 9 bases. The CDR3 runs 14 residues. CDR1 and CDR2 (germline): SGHTA, FQGTGA. Trimming took 1 base from V and 7 from J; bases not matched to a gene: 4. As DNA, the CDR3 is TGTGCCAGCAGCTTAAACAGGGGGCAGAGTGGCTACACCTTC. Its translation is CASSLNRGQSGYTF.

V gene TRBV6-6 combines with J gene TRBJ1-4; D not certain. V lost 5 bases, J lost 0 bases, and 19 bases lay in between. This CDR3 spans 18 amino acids. Germline V lookup: CDR1 MNHNY, CDR2 SVGAGI (reference sequence). The CDR3 DNA follows: TGTGCCAGCAGTCCCGGTCAGACTACTTTTGCAACTAATGAAAAACTGTTTTTT. Encoded protein: CASSPGQTTFATNEKLFF.

The J gene is TRBJ2-1, the V gene TRBV28; tentatively, D is TRBD1 (7 bases). V gave up 6 bases and J gave up 4 bases, with 13 bases separating them. Per the germline V gene, CDR1 is MDHEN and CDR2 is SYDVKM. This CDR3 is built from 14 residues. CDR3 sequence reads: CASRRQGGYNEQFF. The CDR3, as DNA: TGTGCCAGCAGGCGGCAGGGGGGTTACAATGAGCAGTTCTTC.

This clone was found a few times. The chain is built from TRBV15 and TRBJ1-2; 7 bases are a match to TRBD1. V lost 1 base, J lost 7 bases, and 6 bases stayed unmatched. CDR3 length: 14 residues. Per germline, CDR1 LNHNV and CDR2 YYDKDF (reference sequence). CDR3 region: CATSRVGGSSGYTF. DNA for the CDR3: TGTGCCACCAGCAGAGTAGGGGGCTCGAGTGGCTACACCTTC.

This rearrangement joins TRBV5-6 to TRBJ1-2; 7 bases agree with TRBD1. The V and J ends lost 1 base and 7 bases, in that order; junction bases with no gene match: 7. CDR3 length: 14 residues. From germline, CDR1 is SGHDT and CDR2 YYEEEE. CDR3 residues: CASSLHRGGRGYTF. CDR3 bases: TGTGCCAGCAGCTTGCACAGGGGAGGCCGTGGCTACACCTTC.

This clone was found a few times. This rearrangement joins TRBV7-2 to TRBJ2-6, with D tentatively TRBD2 (6 bases). CDR3 length equals 17 residues. The V end lost 6 bases, the J end lost 0 bases, and 15 bases lay between the germline ends. Germline V gene sequence: CDR1 SGHTA, CDR2 FQGNSA. As DNA, the CDR3 is TGTGCCAGCAGGAGCAGGGACTCACGCTCTGGGGCCAACGTCCTGACTTTC. It translates to CASRSRDSRSGANVLTF.

The V call is TRBV27, the J call TRBJ2-7; 8 positions match TRBD1. J lost 6 bases, V lost 3 bases, and 7 bases had no gene match. The CDR3 is 14 amino acids. The germline gives CDR1 MNHEY, CDR2 SMNVEV (reference sequence). The CDR3 DNA reads as TGTGCCAGCAGTTTGTGGCAGGGGGCTGGCGAGCAGTACTTC. The encoded protein is CASSLWQGAGEQYF.

This chain connects TRBV21-1 to TRBJ1-2; the table's D call, TRBD1, has no DNA check behind it. TRBV21-1 is a listed pseudogene. This CDR3 spans 15 amino acids. CDR3 sequence reads: CASSKTGGAGYGYTF. The CDR3 DNA reads as TGTGCCAGCAGCAAAACAGGGGGCGCTGGCTATGGCTACACCTTC.

The chain has TRBV3-1 (or the pseudogene TRBV3-2) and TRBJ2-3; 10 positions agree with TRBD2. Per germline, CDR1 LGHDT and CDR2 YNNKEL (reference sequence). There are 17 residues in the CDR3. The V gene end was trimmed by 3 bases and the J gene end by 3 bases; junction bases not matched to a gene: 9. The DNA for the CDR3 is TGTGCCAGCAGCCATCATCTAGGGACTAGCGCAACAGATACGCAGTATTTT. It specifies CASSHHLGTSATDTQYF.

The V and J genes are TRBV19 and TRBJ1-5; D uncertain. The V gene's germline CDR1 is LNHDA and CDR2 SQIVND (reference sequence). CDR3 length: 13 amino acids. Trimming removed 7 bases from V and 7 bases from J, with 14 bases in between. DNA of the CDR3: TGTGCCAGTACGGTGGCGAGTAACCAGCCCCAGCATTTT. Its protein product is CASTVASNQPQHF.

This clone showed up just a few times. The genes are TRBV4-1 and TRBJ2-7; D tentatively fits TRBD1 or TRBD2 (6 bases each). Trimming cost V 8 bases and J 9 bases, with 14 bases left between them. Looked up from germline, CDR1 is MGHRA and CDR2 is YSYEKL. The CDR3 contains 11 residues. The CDR3 reads CASGGLGPQYF. DNA for the CDR3: TGCGCCAGCGGGGGGCTCGGCCCGCAGTACTTC.

This clone appeared a single time. The chain carries TRBV27 and TRBJ1-4; D gene uncertain. Trimming took 3 bases from V and 3 from J, leaving 8 bases between them. Per the germline V gene, CDR1 is MNHEY and CDR2 is SMNVEV (reference sequence). This CDR3 has 14 residues. The CDR3 is CASSLAGANEKLFF. CDR3 coding DNA: TGTGCCAGCAGTTTGGCTGGGGCTAATGAAAAACTGTTTTTT.

V is TRBV18 and J is TRBJ1-4, with no clear D. CDR1 is KGHSH, CDR2 LQKENI, per germline. The CDR3 is 13 residues long. Trimming left V 3 bases short and J 7 bases short, with 9 bases between. CDR3: CASSPVTTEKLFF. The CDR3, as DNA: TGTGCCAGCTCACCGGTGACAACTGAAAAACTGTTTTTT.

A single count supports this clone. J is TRBJ1-5 and V is TRBV19, with D possibly being TRBD1 (5 bases). CDR1 and CDR2 from the germline V gene are LNHDA and SQIVND (reference sequence). V dropped 5 bases and J dropped 4 bases, with 18 bases sitting between them. The CDR3 spans 16 residues. CDR3 protein: CASSPSGGLLNQPQHF. CDR3 nucleotides: TGTGCCAGTAGTCCATCGGGGGGACTTCTAAATCAGCCCCAGCATTTT.

V usage is TRBV7-3 and J usage is TRBJ2-5; 10 bases are shared with TRBD2. The V and J ends lost 6 bases and 1 base, in that order; junction bases with no gene match: 5. Germline V CDR1 and CDR2: SGHTA, FQGTGA. This CDR3 spans 15 amino acids. The CDR3 DNA sequence: TGTGCCAGCAGTCGTACTAGCGGGGTCCAAGAGACCCAGTACTTC. Translated: CASSRTSGVQETQYF.

V is TRBV28 and J is TRBJ1-1, with D unresolved. The CDR3 consists of 14 residues. V was trimmed by 3 bases and J by 1 base, leaving 9 bases between them. CDR1 and CDR2 (germline): MDHEN, SYDVKM. CDR3 region: CASSLLSGNTEAFF. CDR3 coding DNA: TGTGCCAGCAGTTTGCTTTCGGGGAACACTGAAGCTTTCTTT.

The gene calls are TRBV6-5 and TRBJ1-1; tentative D call: TRBD1 (5 bases). V lost 7 bases, J lost 8 bases, and 23 bases lay in between. The CDR3 runs 15 residues. Looked up from germline, CDR1 is MNHEY and CDR2 is SVGAGI. In DNA form, the CDR3 reads TGTGCCAGCAATGGCAGGGTTGGGTTGGATCTCGAAGCTTTCTTT. Amino acid sequence: CASNGRVGLDLEAFF.

The chain uses TRBV28 and TRBJ1-4; TRBD1 matches at 7 bases. Per the germline V gene, CDR1 is MDHEN and CDR2 is SYDVKM. The V and J ends lost 10 bases and 4 bases, in that order; junction bases with no gene match: 12. This CDR3 is 15 amino acids long. The CDR3 DNA is TGTGCCATCCGAAAACAGGGGCCCTTTAATGAAAAACTGTTTTTT. This codes for CAIRKQGPFNEKLFF.

This clone was observed a handful of times. The chain carries TRBV19 and TRBJ2-1; the D is unclear. The CDR3 spans 14 residues. Germline V gene data show CDR1 as LNHDA and CDR2 as SQIVND (reference sequence). V dropped 6 bases and J dropped 4 bases, with 13 bases sitting between them. CDR3 sequence: CASRLMSAYNEQFF. In DNA form, the CDR3 reads TGTGCCAGTAGGTTGATGTCGGCTTACAATGAGCAGTTCTTC.

This chain uses TRBV5-1 with TRBJ1-1; a weak D match, TRBD1 (5 bases). Germline V gene sequence: CDR1 SGHRS, CDR2 YFSETQ. CDR3 size: 15 residues. V lost 2 bases and J 4 bases, leaving 15 bases between the germline ends. CDR3: CASSFGSAGGTEAFF. The CDR3, as DNA: TGCGCCAGCAGCTTTGGCAGTGCCGGGGGCACTGAAGCTTTCTTT.

This chain uses TRBV9 with TRBJ1-3; D unresolved. Trimming removed 4 bases from V and 0 bases from J, with 11 bases in between. This CDR3 has 15 amino acids. Germline values: CDR1 SGDLS, CDR2 YYNGEE. The CDR3 protein is CASSRDGSSGNTIYF. For the CDR3, the DNA is TGTGCCAGCAGCAGAGACGGGAGCTCTGGAAACACCATATATTTT.